This is a list of T cell receptor beta chains from one sample in a study of T cells in Graves' hyperthyroidism and ophthalmopathy. TCRdb redid the calling of the multiplex PCR reads with MiXCR, one entry per CDR3 protein. The sample lists about 640,000 distinct CDR3 sequences, about 15% occurring once. Sequenced: blood. The receptors stem from a woman in her forties or fifties with Graves' ophthalmopathy. CDR3s include the opening cysteine and the closing phenylalanine or tryptophan. The D gene is left open where the match is weak. The size field is filled for only some rows; it gives once, few, many or a size class.

V gene	J gene	clone size	D gene	CDR3 protein	CDR3 DNA
TRBV9	TRBJ2-3	-	TRBD1	CASSKGATDTQYF	TGTGCCAGCAGCAAGGGGGCCACAGATACGCAGTATTTT
TRBV7-2	TRBJ2-1	many	TRBD1	CASSLDRQSYNEQFF	TGTGCCAGCAGCCTGGACAGGCAAAGCTACAATGAGCAGTTCTTC
TRBV10-3	TRBJ2-6	-	-	CAISESAPTTGANVLTF	TGTGCCATCAGTGAGTCGGCCCCGACGACAGGGGCCAACGTCCTGACTTTC
TRBV25-1	TRBJ1-1	-	TRBD1	CATAGQGLVAFF	TGTGCCACAGCTGGACAGGGACTCGTCGCTTTCTTT
TRBV10-3	TRBJ2-2	few	-	CAISEEGANTGELFF	TGTGCCATCAGTGAAGAGGGGGCGAACACCGGGGAGCTGTTTTTT
TRBV5-1	TRBJ2-1	-	TRBD2	CASSQNNFLLRLAGEQFF	TGCGCCAGCAGCCAAAATAATTTCTTGTTGAGACTAGCGGGCGAGCAGTTCTTC
TRBV20-1	TRBJ2-7	many	TRBD2	CSARDPLAVAYEQYF	TGCAGTGCTAGAGATCCGCTAGCGGTCGCCTACGAGCAGTACTTC
TRBV6-1	TRBJ2-1	many	TRBD1	CASSSKGTGGNEQFF	TGTGCCAGCAGTTCGAAAGGGACAGGGGGCAATGAGCAGTTCTTC
TRBV28	TRBJ2-2	many	TRBD2	CASGTSGVNTGELFF	TGTGCCAGCGGGACTAGCGGGGTGAACACCGGGGAGCTGTTTTTT
TRBV6-1	TRBJ2-7	many	TRBD1	CASSPGTETSEQYF	TGTGCCAGCAGCCCTGGGACAGAAACTTCCGAGCAGTACTTC
TRBV7-2	TRBJ2-7	many	-	CASGSRGAYEQYF	TGTGCCAGTGGTTCGCGGGGAGCCTACGAGCAGTACTTC
TRBV3-1	TRBJ2-1	many	TRBD2	CASSHDKPGLAGVLSYNEQFF	TGTGCCAGCAGCCACGACAAGCCGGGACTAGCGGGAGTACTGTCCTACAATGAGCAGTTCTTC
TRBV9	TRBJ2-3	-	-	CASSVSLVLTDTQYF	TGTGCCAGCAGCGTATCGTTAGTACTCACAGATACGCAGTATTTT
TRBV19	TRBJ2-1	few	-	CASSTILAPSYNEQFF	TGTGCCAGTAGTACGATACTTGCCCCATCCTACAATGAGCAGTTCTTC
TRBV19	TRBJ1-6	-	TRBD1	CASSMNDRGNSPLHF	TGTGCCAGTAGTATGAACGACAGGGGAAATTCACCCCTCCACTTT
TRBV7-2	TRBJ2-7	many	-	CASSYIRDGEQYF	TGTGCCAGCAGCTATATTAGGGATGGGGAGCAGTACTTC
TRBV18	TRBJ2-7	-	TRBD2	CASSPTGLAGDDEQYF	TGTGCCAGCTCACCCACCGGTTTAGCGGGAGACGACGAGCAGTACTTC
TRBV29-1	TRBJ1-1	-	-	CSVGYSGTEAFF	TGCAGCGTTGGGTACTCTGGCACTGAAGCTTTCTTT
TRBV6-5	TRBJ2-5	-	-	CASSYPGLAGETQYF	TGTGCCAGCAGTTACCCCGGCTTGGCGGGGGAGACCCAGTACTTC
TRBV12-3/TRBV12-4	TRBJ1-2	-	TRBD1	CASSLGQGAYYGYTF	TGTGCCAGCAGTTTGGGACAGGGGGCCTACTATGGCTACACCTTC
TRBV15	TRBJ1-5	-	TRBD1	CATRSRTGLNQPQHF	TGTGCCACTAGGAGTCGGACAGGGTTAAATCAGCCCCAGCATTTT
TRBV7-8	TRBJ2-1	-	-	CASSPAGRGINEQFF	TGTGCCAGCAGCCCGGCGGGTCGGGGGATCAATGAGCAGTTCTTC
TRBV12-3/TRBV12-4	TRBJ2-1	many	TRBD2	CASSRRRGDEQFF	TGTGCCAGCAGCCGAAGGCGGGGGGATGAGCAGTTCTTC
TRBV27	TRBJ2-1	many	TRBD2	CASIPSAGGSYNEQFF	TGTGCCAGCATACCCTCAGCGGGAGGTTCCTACAATGAGCAGTTCTTC
TRBV28	TRBJ2-2	-	-	CASSTLGRVVTGELFF	TGTGCCAGCAGTACCTTAGGCAGGGTGGTTACCGGGGAGCTGTTTTTT
TRBV28	TRBJ1-2	many	-	CASSWQGLNYGYTF	TGTGCCAGCAGTTGGCAGGGACTTAACTATGGCTACACCTTC
TRBV11-2	TRBJ2-7	many	-	CASSLVAGAYEQYF	TGTGCCAGCAGCTTAGTGGCAGGAGCCTACGAGCAGTACTTC
TRBV19	TRBJ2-2	-	-	CASGQGGSGELFF	TGTGCCAGTGGACAGGGAGGGTCCGGGGAGCTGTTTTTT
TRBV6-2/TRBV6-3	TRBJ2-1	few	TRBD2	CASAMEGLAGVIYNEQFF	TGTGCCAGCGCTATGGAGGGACTAGCGGGAGTCATTTACAATGAGCAGTTCTTC
TRBV7-9	TRBJ2-5	many	-	CASSYLGETQYF	TGTGCCAGCAGCTACCTAGGGGAGACCCAGTACTTC
TRBV20-1	TRBJ1-3	-	-	CSARVAAGNTIYF	TGCAGTGCTAGAGTGGCAGCTGGAAACACCATATATTTT
TRBV9	TRBJ2-5	-	TRBD2	CASSVGAGAGPEAQYF	TGTGCCAGCAGCGTAGGGGCGGGAGCTGGCCCAGAGGCCCAGTACTTC
TRBV9	TRBJ2-6	-	-	CASSQLGWGKTGANVLTF	TGTGCCAGCAGCCAACTCGGTTGGGGTAAGACTGGGGCCAACGTCCTGACTTTC
TRBV7-6	TRBJ2-5	many	TRBD1	CASSSSRGRSETQYF	TGTGCCAGCAGCTCGTCGAGGGGGCGTTCGGAGACCCAGTACTTC
TRBV12-3/TRBV12-4	TRBJ2-3	few	TRBD2	CASSPPLREMTDTQYF	TGTGCCAGCAGTCCCCCCTTGCGGGAGATGACAGATACGCAGTATTTT
TRBV5-1	TRBJ2-5	few	TRBD2	CASSLGLAGTQETQYF	TGCGCCAGCAGCTTAGGACTAGCGGGAACCCAAGAGACCCAGTACTTC
TRBV7-9	TRBJ1-4	many	-	CASSLRASLEEKLFF	TGTGCCAGCAGCCTACGGGCCTCCCTGGAGGAAAAACTGTTTTTT
TRBV9	TRBJ1-1	few	-	CASGDGKKNTEAFF	TGTGCCAGCGGAGATGGAAAGAAGAACACTGAAGCTTTCTTT
TRBV4-3	TRBJ2-2	few	TRBD1	CASSYRQGAGAGELFF	TGCGCCAGCAGCTACCGACAGGGGGCGGGTGCCGGGGAGCTGTTTTTT
TRBV27	TRBJ2-7	many	TRBD2	CASNPMGTSLFGEQYF	TGTGCCAGCAACCCTATGGGGACTAGCCTTTTCGGAGAGCAGTACTTC
TRBV28	TRBJ2-7	many	TRBD1	CASSRPTGGGYEQYF	TGTGCCAGCAGCAGACCGACAGGGGGCGGCTACGAGCAGTACTTC
TRBV2	TRBJ2-5	few	-	CASSEEYRAKGGETQYF	TGTGCCAGCAGTGAGGAGTATCGGGCTAAAGGAGGGGAGACCCAGTACTTC
TRBV6-1	TRBJ1-2	-	TRBD1	CASKGTGTGYTF	TGTGCCAGCAAAGGGACAGGGACTGGCTACACCTTC
TRBV7-9	TRBJ2-3	many	TRBD2	CASSLYTGGATDTQYF	TGTGCCAGCAGCTTATACACGGGAGGTGCCACAGATACGCAGTATTTT
TRBV18	TRBJ2-5	many	TRBD2	CASSPTSGRDETQYF	TGTGCCAGCTCTCCAACGAGCGGGAGGGACGAGACCCAGTACTTC
TRBV2	TRBJ1-2	many	-	CASSEDRGSGGYTF	TGTGCCAGCAGTGAAGATCGGGGATCTGGGGGCTACACCTTC
TRBV30	TRBJ1-1	many	-	CAWSTAGVTPNTEAFF	TGTGCCTGGAGTACCGCAGGGGTCACTCCGAACACTGAAGCTTTCTTT
TRBV6-2/TRBV6-3	TRBJ2-7	many	-	CASSYPNYEQYF	TGTGCCAGCAGTTACCCGAATTACGAGCAGTACTTC
TRBV19	TRBJ2-3	few	TRBD2	CASSLTTGLAGEGDTQYF	TGTGCCAGTAGTCTAACGACGGGACTAGCGGGAGAGGGGGATACGCAGTATTTT
TRBV4-2	TRBJ1-6	-	-	CASSLGRFLYLPLHF	TGTGCCAGTAGTCTCGGACGCTTTTTGTATTTACCCCTCCACTTT
TRBV6-1	TRBJ2-2	once	TRBD1	CASSEWVFRTGATGELFF	TGTGCCAGCAGTGAGTGGGTTTTCCGGACAGGGGCCACCGGGGAGCTGTTTTTT
TRBV2	TRBJ2-7	-	TRBD1	CASSEAGQGGRGPYEQYF	TGTGCCAGCAGTGAAGCGGGACAGGGAGGCAGAGGTCCCTACGAGCAGTACTTC
TRBV7-3	TRBJ2-1	many	-	CASSPQGTINNEQFF	TGTGCCAGCAGCCCACAGGGTACCATCAACAATGAGCAGTTCTTC
TRBV20-1	TRBJ2-1	-	-	CSAGHAMYNEQFF	TGCAGTGCTGGACACGCTATGTACAATGAGCAGTTCTTC
TRBV6-1	TRBJ1-1	-	-	CASSGYGKTEAFF	TGTGCCAGCAGTGGATACGGGAAGACTGAAGCTTTCTTT
TRBV11-3	TRBJ1-6	many	-	CASSPSRNSPLHF	TGTGCCAGCAGCCCAAGCCGAAATTCACCCCTCCACTTT